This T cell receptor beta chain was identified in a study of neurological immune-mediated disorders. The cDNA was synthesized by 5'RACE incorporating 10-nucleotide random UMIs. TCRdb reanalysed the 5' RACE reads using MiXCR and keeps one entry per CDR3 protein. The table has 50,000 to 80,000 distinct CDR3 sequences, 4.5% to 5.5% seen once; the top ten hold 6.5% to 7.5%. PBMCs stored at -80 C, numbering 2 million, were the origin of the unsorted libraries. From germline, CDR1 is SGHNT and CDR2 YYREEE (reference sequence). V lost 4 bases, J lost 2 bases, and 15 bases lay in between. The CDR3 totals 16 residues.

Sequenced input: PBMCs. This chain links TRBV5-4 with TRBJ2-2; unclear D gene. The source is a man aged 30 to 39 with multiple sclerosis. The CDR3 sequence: CASSRTPSPNTGELFF. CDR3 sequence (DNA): TGTGCCAGCAGCCGAACCCCGAGCCCAAACACCGGGGAGCTGTTTTTT.